These 18 T cell receptor beta chains share one sample of origin, sequenced in a study of T cell changes during pregnancy in multiple sclerosis. Using immunoSEQ multiplex PCR, the repertoire was profiled, and TCRdb retains in-frame clones only, with some absent. The sample holds about 67,000 clones, around 92% seen once. The input for sequencing was peripheral blood, taken in the second trimester of pregnancy. The receptor set was obtained from a female donor in good health, enrolled as a control in a pregnancy study.

The rearrangement links TRBV2 to TRBJ2-2; tentatively, D is TRBD2 (7 bases). Looked up from germline, CDR1 is SNHLY and CDR2 is FYNNEI. V lost 3 bases and J 4 bases, leaving 12 bases between the germline ends. CDR3 length equals 15 residues. DNA for the CDR3: TGTGCCAGCAGTGAGGGGGGGCGTAGCACCGGGGAGCTGTTTTTT. It encodes CASSEGGRSTGELFF. The full variable domain, in which reference TRBV2 and TRBJ2-2 provide the parts outside the CDR3, is EPEVTQTPSHQVTQMGQEVILRCVPISNHLYFYWYRQILGQKVEFLVSFYNNEISEKSEIFDDQFSVERPDGSNFTLKIRSTKLEDSAMYFCASSEGGRSTGELFFGEGSRLTVL.

The chain carries TRBV18 and TRBJ2-1; 13 bases fit TRBD2. J gave up 4 bases and V 3 bases, and 0 bases lay outside the gene matches. This CDR3 spans 15 amino acids. Germline V gene data show CDR1 as KGHSH and CDR2 as LQKENI. The DNA of the CDR3 is TGTGCCAGCTCACCGGGACTAGCGGGATACAATGAGCAGTTCTTC. It codes for CASSPGLAGYNEQFF.

CDR3 amino acids: CASSLPEGHDLGQYF. In nucleotides, the CDR3 is TGTGCCAGCTCACTACCCGAGGGACACGACCTAGGGCAGTACTTC. This chain connects TRBV18 to TRBJ2-7; perhaps TRBD1 as D (6 bases). Trimming took off 4 bases at V and 9 bases at J, with 22 bases between the two ends. Germline V gives CDR1 KGHSH, CDR2 LQKENI. The CDR3 runs to 15 residues.

The rearrangement uses TRBV4-2 and TRBJ1-5; D is perhaps TRBD1 (6 bases). CDR1 and CDR2 (germline): LGHNA, YNFKEQ. Trimming took 4 bases from V and 7 from J, leaving 17 bases between them. The CDR3 spans 15 residues. In nucleotides, the CDR3 is TGTGCCAGCAGCCCAGACCCAGGGGCAGGGCAGCCCCAGCATTTT. Translation: CASSPDPGAGQPQHF.

V is TRBV19 and J is TRBJ2-7; D is perhaps TRBD2 (8 bases). This CDR3 has 15 amino acids. Trimming pared 6 bases from V and 5 bases from J, leaving 20 bases between. The germline V gene encodes CDR1 LNHDA and CDR2 SQIVND (reference sequence). CDR3 residues: CASSRGSGGRNEQYF. Here the CDR3 DNA reads TGTGCCAGTAGCAGGGGGAGCGGGGGTCGAAACGAGCAGTACTTC.

The V gene is TRBV28, the J gene TRBJ2-3; a weak D match, TRBD1 (6 bases). Looked up from germline, CDR1 is MDHEN and CDR2 is SYDVKM. The CDR3 spans 12 residues. The V gene lost 1 base and the J gene lost 12 bases, with 11 bases spanning the gap. The CDR3 loop reads CASSLSNREQYF. For the CDR3, the DNA is TGTGCCAGCAGTTTATCCAACAGGGAACAGTATTTT.

The chain employs TRBV4-1 and TRBJ2-5; 9 positions match TRBD2. The CDR3 consists of 18 residues. Germline V gives CDR1 MGHRA, CDR2 YSYEKL. The V gene end was trimmed by 1 base and the J gene end by 0 bases; junction bases not matched to a gene: 9. CDR3 amino acids: CASSQVGFGGGDQETQYF. For the CDR3, the DNA is TGCGCCAGCAGCCAAGTAGGATTTGGCGGGGGGGACCAAGAGACCCAGTACTTC.

V gene TRBV18 combines with J gene TRBJ2-3; 8 nucleotides agree with TRBD1. Looked up from germline, CDR1 is KGHSH and CDR2 is LQKENI. The CDR3 is 16 residues long. Trimming took 3 bases from V and 4 from J; bases not matched to a gene: 9. The CDR3 is CASSPPDRAPADTQYF. The CDR3 DNA reads as TGTGCCAGCTCACCTCCGGACAGGGCCCCGGCAGATACGCAGTATTTT.

This chain connects TRBV10-3 to TRBJ2-7, with D possibly being TRBD1 (6 bases). The V gene's germline CDR1 is ENHRY and CDR2 SYGVKD. V lost 6 bases and J lost 2, with 11 bases in between. The CDR3 runs 13 residues. CDR3 loop: CAIRAGQPYEQYF. The CDR3, as DNA: TGTGCCATCAGGGCCGGACAGCCCTACGAGCAGTACTTC.

The V call is TRBV27, the J call TRBJ1-1; the D is unclear. The V end was cut by 6 bases, the J end by 1 base, with 12 bases between. Germline V gene data show CDR1 as MNHEY and CDR2 as SMNVEV (reference sequence). CDR3 length: 14 residues. This CDR3 reads CASREIARNTEAFF. In nucleotides, the CDR3 is TGTGCCAGCAGGGAGATTGCTCGGAACACTGAAGCTTTCTTT.

The gene calls are TRBV7-8 and TRBJ2-7; the match to TRBD1 covers 8 bases. Losses at the gene ends were 5 bases for V and 7 bases for J; bases not matched to a gene: 16. The germline V gene has CDR1 SGHVS and CDR2 FQNEAQ. There are 16 residues in the CDR3. CDR3: CASSPSTETGEREQYF. The CDR3 DNA is TGTGCCAGCAGCCCTTCAACCGAGACAGGGGAGAGGGAGCAGTACTTC.

The J gene is TRBJ2-3, the V gene TRBV27, with D uncertain. Germline CDR1 reads MNHEY; CDR2 reads SMNVEV (reference sequence). The germline V and J ends were trimmed by 3 bases and 2 bases, with 12 bases remaining between them. The CDR3 runs 15 residues. CDR3 sequence (DNA): TGTGCCAGCAGTTTTAGTCGAGATACCACAGATACGCAGTATTTT. As protein: CASSFSRDTTDTQYF.

V gene TRBV5-1 combines with J gene TRBJ2-1, with 8 bases matching TRBD2. The CDR3 runs to 14 residues. With V trimmed by 4 bases and J by 7 bases, 7 bases remained unmatched. In germline, CDR1 is SGHRS, CDR2 YFSETQ. CDR3 residues: CASSRAGAGNEQFF. CDR3 coding DNA: TGCGCCAGCAGCCGAGCGGGAGCCGGGAATGAGCAGTTCTTC.

A few counts support this clone. The rearrangement uses TRBV27 and TRBJ2-1, with D tentatively TRBD2 (6 bases). Trimming pared 5 bases from V and 4 bases from J, leaving 9 bases between. CDR1 MNHEY and CDR2 SMNVEV come from the germline V gene (reference sequence). The CDR3 covers 13 residues. In DNA form, the CDR3 reads TGTGCCAGCAGTGGAGGAGGGTACAATGAGCAGTTCTTC. It is translated as CASSGGGYNEQFF.

The V gene is TRBV13, the J gene TRBJ2-7; D possibly corresponds to TRBD2 (7 bases). The CDR3 is 17 residues long. V was pared by 2 bases and J by 4 bases, with 21 bases between. Germline V gives CDR1 PRHDT, CDR2 FYEKMQ (reference sequence). The CDR3 DNA reads TGTGCCAGCAGCTTAAGTAGGGGGTCCGGGGGGAATTACGAGCAGTACTTC. Encoded protein: CASSLSRGSGGNYEQYF.

The rearrangement links TRBV30 to TRBJ1-5; TRBD1 agrees at 10 bases. Per the germline V gene, CDR1 is GTSNPN and CDR2 is SVGIG (reference sequence). The CDR3 is 15 residues long. Unmatched junction bases numbered 10, after V lost 8 bases and J lost 3 bases. DNA of the CDR3: TGTGCCCGTAATTGGGGACAGGGGACCAATCAGCCCCAGCATTTT. Its protein is CARNWGQGTNQPQHF.

The chain carries TRBV15 and TRBJ2-1; 8 bases are a match to TRBD2. Germline V gene lookup returns CDR1 LNHNV and CDR2 YYDKDF (reference sequence). The CDR3 is 14 residues long. V gave up 0 bases and J gave up 6 bases; unmatched junction bases: 1. Here the CDR3 reads CATSRDRGGNEQFF. CDR3 coding DNA: TGTGCCACCAGCAGAGATCGGGGGGGCAATGAGCAGTTCTTC.

This clone occurred a few times. CDR3 residues: CASSSGTSGNWVRDEQFF. The CDR3 nucleotides are TGTGCCAGCAGCTCCGGGACTAGCGGGAATTGGGTGCGGGATGAGCAGTTCTTC. V and J are TRBV9 and TRBJ2-1; 13 nucleotides match TRBD2. V was clipped by 4 bases and J by 8 bases; unmatched bases: 15. This CDR3 region has 18 residues. Germline V gene data show CDR1 as SGDLS and CDR2 as YYNGEE.